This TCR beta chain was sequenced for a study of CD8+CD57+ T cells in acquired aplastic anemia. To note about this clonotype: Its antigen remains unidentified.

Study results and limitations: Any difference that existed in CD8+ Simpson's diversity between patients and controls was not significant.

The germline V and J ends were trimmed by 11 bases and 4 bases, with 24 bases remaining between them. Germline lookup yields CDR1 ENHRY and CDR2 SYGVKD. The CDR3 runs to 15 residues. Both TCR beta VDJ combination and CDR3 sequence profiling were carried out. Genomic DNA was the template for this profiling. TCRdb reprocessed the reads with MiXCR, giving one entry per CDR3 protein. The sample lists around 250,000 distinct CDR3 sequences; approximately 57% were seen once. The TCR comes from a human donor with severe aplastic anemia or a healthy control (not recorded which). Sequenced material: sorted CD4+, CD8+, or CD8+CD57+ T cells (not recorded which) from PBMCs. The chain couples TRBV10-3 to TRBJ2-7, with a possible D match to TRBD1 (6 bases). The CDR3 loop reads CAVKKTGHGSYEQYF. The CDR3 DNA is TGTGCCGTCAAGAAAACGGGACATGGAAGTTACGAGCAGTACTTC.